The source of this T cell receptor beta chain is a study of blood T cell repertoires in COVID-19 (TCRdb year 2020). As for the study more broadly: Samples covering the acute and convalescent phases of COVID-19 were provided by collaborators in the United States, Italy and Spain. Where HLA class I and class II types were available, the types were taken from metadata supplied by the sample provider, not from assay-based typing. The material from the prospective study consisted of cDNA or gDNA derived from T cells, B-cell-depleted T cells, or PBMCs. Sample metadata almost always included a de-identified subject ID, COVID-19 status, age in years and sex. Subjects who had been exposed to COVID-19, were actively infected with it, or had recovered from it provided the deeply sampled blood TCRbeta repertoires that made up the dataset. The samples were drawn from two sources: the first 160 participants of the ongoing ImmuneRACE study, and 1,000 to 1,500 subjects contributed by 6 global collaborators. The repertoires were made available in a free public database intended to serve as a resource for research on the immune response to SARS-CoV-2.

Participants in the prospective study were aged 18 to 89 years, lived in 20 to 30 United States geographic areas, and enrolled through a virtual design. Cohort assignment in the prospective study relied on participant-reported clinical history from a screening survey and a study questionnaire. For ImmuneRACE Cohort 3, a participant was defined as recovered based on two consecutive negative NP/OP PCR tests, clearance by a healthcare professional, or resolution of symptoms. In the prospective study, whole blood, serum and a nasopharyngeal or oropharyngeal swab were collected from each participant by mobile phlebotomists. Prospective study participants could optionally give additional blood draws and questionnaires over an approximately 2-month period. Blood samples from the prospective study were shipped frozen or at room temperature prior to DNA extraction. Worth noting for this clone: Its antigen remains undetermined. It has no much larger one-base neighbor in the sample; base qualities were not kept.

TCRbeta CDR3 regions were amplified from genomic DNA by means of the immunoSEQ Assay, a bias-controlled multiplex PCR. Per the original workflow: Within the assay, amplification of reference gene primers was used to estimate how many nucleated cells each sample contained. To quantify the absolute abundance of each unique TCRbeta CDR3 rearrangement, sequence reads were collapsed and filtered. For each sample, productive Simpson clonality was calculated as the square root of Simpson's diversity index across productive rearrangements. TCRdb took this table from immuneACCESS and kept in-frame rearrangements with V and J called. Such tables lack part of the clones; where checked against another copy, unresolved V genes explain under half of the gap, and the rest is unexplained. The D gene and trimming were derived from the DNA, and the V and J assignments and clone size from that table. The sample yields about 190,000 clones; around 84% were counted once. The top ten clones comprise under 4% of the sample.

V loses 5 bases of germline sequence and J loses 6 bases, and the interval between the two ends is 11 bases. The CDR3 runs 12 amino acids, cysteine and phenylalanine included. Of the read, only the CDR3 DNA is kept; its 36 bases are in frame from base 1. For CDR1 and CDR2, the germline V gene lists SNHLY and FYNNEI. General study outcomes and caveats: Clinical and demographic metadata were provided uncurated, with the amount varying by source and participant.

The rearrangement joined TRBV2 to TRBJ2-7; 6 matching bases give a weak D call of TRBD2. This receptor was obtained from a woman in her 30s who had recovered from COVID-19. Sequenced sample: PBMCs or T cells enriched from blood (not recorded which). The nucleotides are TGTGCCAGCAGTCTACTAGCCCCCGAGCAGTACTTC. This gives the protein CASSLLAPEQYF.